Shown below are 20 T cell receptor beta chains from a single sample sequenced in a study of blood T cell repertoires in COVID-19. Libraries were prepared by immunoSEQ multiplex PCR; TCRdb keeps only in-frame clonotypes and omits some of them. The repertoire holds tens of thousands of clones, with about 71% as singletons. The sample was peripheral blood. The receptors stem from a woman between 70 and 85 years old with acute or convalescent COVID-19.

V and J are TRBV2 and TRBJ1-2, with 8 bases identical to TRBD1. With V trimmed by 0 bases and J by 3 bases, 15 bases remained unmatched. CDR1 is SNHLY, CDR2 FYNNEI, per germline. This CDR3 is 19 amino acids long. CDR3 protein: CASSEAIGQGFGRDYGYTF. The CDR3 DNA follows: TGTGCCAGCAGTGAAGCAATTGGACAGGGTTTTGGTCGGGACTATGGCTACACCTTC. Looking up the rest from reference TRBV2 and TRBJ1-2 gives the full variable domain: EPEVTQTPSHQVTQMGQEVILRCVPISNHLYFYWYRQILGQKVEFLVSFYNNEISEKSEIFDDQFSVERPDGSNFTLKIRSTKLEDSAMYFCASSEAIGQGFGRDYGYTFGSGTRLTVV.

Here the CDR3 reads CASSIVADSNSGNTIYF. In nucleotides, the CDR3 is TGTGCCAGTAGTATAGTCGCGGACAGCAACTCTGGAAACACCATATATTTT. The chain is built from TRBV19 and TRBJ1-3; the D gene is possibly TRBD1 (6 bases). Trimming cost V 1 base and J 0 bases, with 13 bases left between them. Germline V gene sequence: CDR1 LNHDA, CDR2 SQIVND (reference sequence). The CDR3 sequence is 17 residues long.

The chain links TRBV24-1 to TRBJ2-7; weak D call: TRBD2 (5 bases). The germline gives CDR1 KGHDR, CDR2 SFDVKD. Trimming pared 4 bases from V and 5 bases from J, leaving 11 bases between. There are 13 residues in the CDR3. This CDR3 reads CATSDPGLNEQYF. Written as DNA, the CDR3 is TGTGCCACCAGTGACCCCGGACTCAACGAGCAGTACTTC.

This chain links TRBV14 with TRBJ2-1, with TRBD2 matching over 8 bases. CDR1 and CDR2 (germline): SGHDN, FVKESK. The CDR3 is 17 residues long. V lost 1 base, J lost 1 base, and 6 bases stayed unmatched. CDR3 loop: CASSQVRSGRSYNEQFF. CDR3 nucleotide sequence: TGTGCCAGCAGCCAAGTTCGGAGCGGGAGATCCTACAATGAGCAGTTCTTC.

V is TRBV28 and J is TRBJ1-1; 9 bases are a match to TRBD1. CDR3 size: 13 residues. The V and J ends lost 4 bases and 4 bases, in that order; junction bases with no gene match: 1. Germline V lookup: CDR1 MDHEN, CDR2 SYDVKM. Here the CDR3 DNA reads TGTGCCAGCAGTTCGGGACAGGGCACTGAAGCTTTCTTT. Encoded protein: CASSSGQGTEAFF.

The chain links TRBV6-5 to TRBJ1-3; no clear D. CDR3 length: 13 amino acids. Trimming left V 6 bases short and J 5 bases short, with 11 bases between. Germline V gene data show CDR1 as MNHEY and CDR2 as SVGAGI. The CDR3 region is CASSPTQRNTIYF. CDR3 nucleotides: TGTGCCAGCAGCCCGACACAAAGAAACACCATATATTTT.

This clone was counted only a few times. The chain's CDR3 is CASSWRGDTQYF. CDR3 sequence (DNA): TGTGCCAGCAGCTGGCGGGGGGATACGCAGTATTTT. V and J are TRBV11-2 and TRBJ2-3; 7 bases fit TRBD2. The CDR3 covers 12 residues. Trimming removed 4 bases from V and 6 bases from J; junction bases left unmatched: 1. Germline V lookup: CDR1 SGHAT, CDR2 FQNNGV.

This chain links TRBV28 with TRBJ2-3, with 9 bases lining up with TRBD2. Losses at the gene ends were 0 bases for V and 2 bases for J; bases not matched to a gene: 15. Germline V lookup: CDR1 MDHEN, CDR2 SYDVKM. CDR3 length equals 20 residues. CDR3 nucleotides: TGTGCCAGCAGTTTATGGACAGGCCGATCCGAGCGGGAGGTCACAGATACGCAGTATTTT. Translating it yields CASSLWTGRSEREVTDTQYF.

The rearrangement links TRBV5-5 to TRBJ2-5; D possibly corresponds to TRBD2 (5 bases). V lost 0 bases, J lost 5 bases, and 17 bases lay in between. The CDR3 loop spans 16 amino acids. Per the germline V gene, CDR1 is SGHKS and CDR2 is YYEKEE (reference sequence). CDR3 in DNA: TGTGCCAGCAGCTTGGTGTACGGGAATCTGTTTGAGACCCAGTACTTC. It is translated as CASSLVYGNLFETQYF.

The V gene is TRBV6-2 or TRBV6-3, the J gene TRBJ2-3, with 7 bases aligning to TRBD1. Germline V gene lookup returns CDR1 MNHEY and CDR2 SVGEGT. Germline trimming cut 4 bases from V and 6 bases from J; bases unmatched to any gene: 10. The CDR3 totals 15 residues. CDR3 sequence reads: CASSLTGVLWDTQYF. The CDR3 DNA sequence: TGTGCCAGCAGTTTAACAGGGGTCCTTTGGGATACGCAGTATTTT.

This clone was counted ten times or more. The V and J genes are TRBV7-9 and TRBJ2-2, with D uncertain. The V end was cut by 2 bases, the J end by 5 bases, with 6 bases between. CDR1 and CDR2 from the germline V gene are SEHNR and FQNEAQ (reference sequence). CDR3 length: 13 amino acids. DNA of the CDR3: TGTGCCAGCAGCTTATCCGGTACCGGGGAGCTGTTTTTT. Translated: CASSLSGTGELFF. Complete variable domain (other parts from reference TRBV7-9 and TRBJ2-2): DTGVSQNPRHKITKRGQNVTFRCDPISEHNRLYWYRQTLGQGPEFLTYFQNEAQLEKSRLLSDRFSAERPKGSFSTLEIQRTEQGDSAMYLCASSLSGTGELFFGEGSRLTVL.

The chain has TRBV4-1 and TRBJ2-1, with 16 bases that match TRBD2. Per germline, CDR1 MGHRA and CDR2 YSYEKL. V dropped 3 bases and J dropped 9; count of bases not matched to a gene: 11. This CDR3 has 18 residues. The chain's CDR3 is CASSQRPGLAGGPGEQFF. The CDR3 DNA reads TGCGCCAGCAGCCAGAGACCGGGACTAGCGGGGGGGCCTGGTGAGCAGTTCTTC.

The V gene is TRBV3-1 (or the pseudogene TRBV3-2), the J gene TRBJ2-7; 9 positions agree with TRBD2. This CDR3 is built from 14 residues. CDR1 and CDR2 from the germline V gene are LGHDT and YNNKEL (reference sequence). The junction had 9 bases not matched to a gene; V was cut back by 5 bases and J by 7 bases. In DNA form, the CDR3 reads TGTGCCAGCAGCAATACAGCGGGGGGCGGTGAGCAGTACTTC. Its protein product is CASSNTAGGGEQYF.

V gene TRBV9 combines with J gene TRBJ2-1; 9 bases line up with TRBD2. Germline assignment: CDR1 SGDLS and CDR2 YYNGEE. This CDR3 spans 16 amino acids. J gave up 2 bases and V 0 bases, and 3 bases lay outside the gene matches. The CDR3 DNA follows: TGTGCCAGCAGCGTAGGTAGCGGGGGCCCCTACAATGAGCAGTTCTTC. This sequence encodes CASSVGSGGPYNEQFF. The entire variable domain, with the rest obtained from reference TRBV9 and TRBJ2-1, is as follows: DSGVTQTPKHLITATGQRVTLRCSPRSGDLSVYWYQQSLDQGLQFLIQYYNGEERAKGNILERFSAQQFPDLHSELNLSSLELGDSALYFCASSVGSGGPYNEQFFGPGTRLTVL.

V is TRBV10-3 and J is TRBJ2-1; weak D call: TRBD2 (6 bases). V shed 3 bases and J shed 9 bases, with 12 bases lying between them. The CDR3 totals 13 residues. CDR1 and CDR2 from the germline V gene are ENHRY and SYGVKD. DNA of the CDR3: TGTGCCATCAGTGACCTAGCAGCGGGTGAGCAGTTCTTC. Translated, it gives CAISDLAAGEQFF.

This chain joins TRBV6-5 and TRBJ1-2; no definite D call. V was pared by 6 bases and J by 5 bases, with 19 bases between. Looked up from germline, CDR1 is MNHEY and CDR2 is SVGAGI. This CDR3 is built from 15 residues. CDR3 amino acids: CASSLHSGEPYGYTF. In DNA, the CDR3 is TGTGCCAGCAGCTTACATTCCGGGGAACCATATGGCTACACCTTC.

This clone was observed many times. This chain connects TRBV30 to TRBJ2-1; 8 nucleotides agree with TRBD2. The V gene end was trimmed by 7 bases and the J gene end by 9 bases; junction bases not matched to a gene: 11. Per the germline V gene, CDR1 is GTSNPN and CDR2 is SVGIG (reference sequence). This CDR3 has 13 residues. CDR3 nucleotides: TGTGCCTCAAAAGCGGGAGCTGGGCTTGAGCAGTTCTTC. Amino acid sequence: CASKAGAGLEQFF.

CDR3 DNA: TGTGCCAGCAGCTTAACTAGCGCGAATCCTGGAGAGACCCAGTACTTC. Residues: CASSLTSANPGETQYF. The J gene is TRBJ2-5, the V gene TRBV7-3; possibly TRBD2 for D (5 bases). Trimming took 0 bases from V and 4 from J, leaving 15 bases between them. The CDR3 runs to 16 residues. CDR1 is SGHTA, CDR2 FQGTGA, per germline.

The chain joins TRBV7-8 to TRBJ1-1, with a weak D call TRBD1 (6 bases). Germline CDR1 SGHVS, CDR2 FQNEAQ. Trimming shortened V by 2 bases and J by 0 bases, and 13 bases separated the two germline ends. This CDR3 spans 16 amino acids. The CDR3 is CASSLNREHLNTEAFF. The CDR3 DNA reads TGTGCCAGCAGCTTAAACAGGGAGCACTTGAACACTGAAGCTTTCTTT.

This chain joins TRBV10-1 and TRBJ2-1, with 11 bases identical to TRBD2. This CDR3 region has 16 residues. The germline V gene encodes CDR1 WNHNN and CDR2 SYGVQD (reference sequence). With V trimmed by 11 bases and J by 1 base, 10 bases remained unmatched. The CDR3 region is CAGSSGRQRSYNEQFF. The CDR3 coding sequence is TGCGCCGGTTCTAGCGGGAGGCAGCGATCCTACAATGAGCAGTTCTTC.